The TCR beta chain described here comes from a study of siplizumab effects on memory and regulatory T cells. In the case of this clone: No antigen is known for it.

Study-level points and caveats: Naive T cells seemed more diverse than memory cells; they also seemed major alloresponse contributors. With siplizumab, Treg-derived clones averaged roughly 66% of mappable alloreactive CD4+ clones, versus more than 25% in controls. No assignable naive or memory phenotype existed for roughly 80-97% of proliferating CD4+ or CD8+ clones.

The data were produced by immunoSEQ multiplex PCR, yet TCRdb's version contains in-frame clones alone and is incomplete. The data hold around 95,000 clones, with over 90% observed a single time. V lost 5 bases and J lost 7; bases outside the gene matches: 4. Germline V CDR1 and CDR2: SGHTA, FQGNSA. This CDR3 has 16 residues. This chain joins TRBV7-2 and TRBJ2-2; 16 bases agree with TRBD2. The sample comprised non-Treg CD4+ T cells sorted from blood. This clonotype originated in a human donor in good health. CDR3 protein: CASSTGLAGGFGELFF. CDR3 DNA sequence: TGTGCCAGCAGCACGGGACTAGCGGGAGGGTTCGGGGAGCTGTTTTTT.